This T cell receptor beta chain was captured in a study of T cell responses to AZD1222 COVID-19 vaccine (TCRdb year 2021). Context from the whole study: AZD1222 recipients given second doses at about 4 weeks or at about 12 weeks were pooled, since spike-specific TCR depth and breadth were not found to differ between the two schedules. TCR sequencing covered 233 trial participants: nearly 210 given two doses of AZD1222 and 26 given two doses of MenACWY control vaccine. Enrollment into the trials was organized by age into subgroups of 18-55, 56-69 and 70-plus years, and those subgroups contained roughly 150, 30 and 60 TCR-sequenced participants, respectively.

The CDR3 regions of human TCRbeta chains were analyzed by immunosequencing. The authors' analysis ran thus. TCRs in the repertoires were matched against a reference library of SARS-CoV-2-specific TCRs that had been generated with the MIRA antigen-specificity platform. Breadth meant the fraction of unique TCRs that were SARS-CoV-2-associated, whereas depth meant the fraction of total T cells that were SARS-CoV-2-associated. Using the MIRA data, each spike-specific TCR was mapped to the spike region that the TCR reacts to and placed in a CD4 or CD8 class. Log10-transformed breadth and depth values were compared by one-way ANOVA with Sidak's multiple comparisons tests. TCRdb's version of the immuneACCESS table is confined to in-frame rearrangements and falls short of the full clone set. An unresolved V gene accounts for under half of the shortfall where checked; the remainder is of unknown origin. V, J and clone size reflect that table, while D and trimming were determined from the DNA. This sample holds 120,000 to 150,000 clones; approximately 89% were observed only once. The ten largest clonotypes hold more than 2% of the sample.

As to this clone: Its antigen remains unidentified. No base quality values were provided; no much bigger clone lies one nucleotide off.

Per the publication, the time point label means: baseline before first vaccination. The vaccinee samples were drawn from two UK trials, COV001 and COV002, one of which was a single-blind randomized controlled phase 2/3 trial testing AZD1222 (ChAdOx1 nCoV-19) in healthy adults. Trial participant PBMC samples were collected at day 0 and day 28 after the second dose for TCRbeta chain sequencing. Deletion took 4 bases off V and 6 bases off J, with a span of 14 bases between the germline ends. For CDR1 and CDR2, the germline V gene (reference sequence) lists SGHNT and YYREEE. The CDR3 spans 13 residues, from the cysteine through the phenylalanine. The sequence is cut down to CDR3 DNA, 39 bases in frame from base 1. Results the study describes overall, beyond this receptor: The 56-69-year group was small, and its depth increase did not reach significance, likely because of low power. Participants were mostly white British and included more females than males, and it was suggested by the authors that clonal diversity may have been underestimated. Because no samples from the day 14 peak response were available, repertoires could be characterized only after the peak T cell response. The vaccine-associated CD4 TCRs covered the entire spike protein, and the dominant responses fell in regions 160-218 and 743-854. A significant rise in spike-specific TCR breadth and depth was observed after two AZD1222 doses relative to day 0 and relative to MenACWY recipients. Only five or six AZD1222 recipients were SARS-CoV-2 seropositive at baseline, limiting conclusions about previously exposed vaccinees. Reportedly, almost half of the unique spike-specific TCRs recognized epitopes lying outside the regions that are mutated in the B.1.351 and B.1.1.7 variants.

Recombination linked TRBV5-4 to TRBJ2-7; TRBD2 is a weak D gene call, 6 bases matching. Source: peripheral blood, taken on day 0 of AZD1222 vaccination. The clonotype originates from an adult in good health. CDR3 protein: CASSHPRAGEQYF. The DNA reads as follows: TGTGCCAGCAGCCACCCTCGAGCGGGCGAGCAGTACTTC.